The 31 T cell receptor beta chains below were found in one sample sequenced in a study of blood T cell repertoires in COVID-19. Sequenced by immunoSEQ multiplex PCR; TCRdb stores in-frame clones only, minus some. This sample has fewer than 150,000 clones, with over 80% found just once. The material sequenced was PBMCs or T cells enriched from blood (not recorded which). The receptors come from a man aged 30 to 39 who had recovered from COVID-19.

Only a few counts were recorded for this clone. The genes are TRBV3-1 (or the pseudogene TRBV3-2) and TRBJ1-4; the D is unclear. This CDR3 region has 13 residues. Trimming shortened V by 8 bases and J by 7 bases, and 14 bases separated the two germline ends. The germline gives CDR1 LGHDT, CDR2 YNNKEL (reference sequence). CDR3 nucleotide sequence: TGTGCCAGCGCGGGAGTCGAGGGTGAAAAACTGTTTTTT. Residues: CASAGVEGEKLFF.

This clone showed up just once. V and J are TRBV2 and TRBJ1-3; TRBD1 aligns across 7 bases. Unmatched junction bases numbered 6, after V lost 3 bases and J lost 1 base. This CDR3 region has 16 residues. The germline gives CDR1 SNHLY, CDR2 FYNNEI. The CDR3 nucleotides are TGTGCCAGCAGTGACGAGGGGGCCGGGTCTGGAAACACCATATATTTT. This codes for CASSDEGAGSGNTIYF.

This clone appeared a few times. This chain links TRBV27 with TRBJ1-1; D may be TRBD1 (6 bases). The germline V and J ends were trimmed by 4 bases and 0 bases, with 15 bases remaining between them. The CDR3 spans 16 residues. In germline, CDR1 is MNHEY, CDR2 SMNVEV (reference sequence). This CDR3 is CASSSLTTGMNTEAFF. CDR3 in DNA: TGTGCCAGCAGTTCGCTCACTACAGGGATGAACACTGAAGCTTTCTTT.

The gene calls are TRBV7-9 and TRBJ1-5; 8 bases are shared with TRBD1. CDR3 length: 15 amino acids. With 5 bases clipped from V and 3 bases from J, the junction kept 6 bases outside the gene matches. CDR1 is SEHNR and CDR2 is FQNEAQ in the germline V gene (reference sequence). CDR3 protein: CASSPGQGPNQPQHF. In DNA form, the CDR3 reads TGTGCCAGCAGCCCTGGACAGGGTCCCAATCAGCCCCAGCATTTT.

V and J are TRBV10-2 and TRBJ1-2, with TRBD1 matching over 8 bases. This CDR3 has 13 residues. V shed 1 base, J shed 8 bases, and the junction held 3 bases outside the gene matches. The germline CDR1 and CDR2 sequences are WSHSY and SAAADI. CDR3 DNA: TGCGCCAGCAGTGAGTTGGACAGGGTCGGCTACACCTTC. Residues: CASSELDRVGYTF.

V gene TRBV9 combines with J gene TRBJ2-3; 13 positions match TRBD2. Looked up from germline, CDR1 is SGDLS and CDR2 is YYNGEE. The CDR3 has 16 residues. With 2 bases clipped from V and 2 bases from J, the junction kept 2 bases outside the gene matches. The CDR3 reads CASSVGTSGVTDTQYF. CDR3 nucleotide sequence: TGTGCCAGCAGCGTCGGGACTAGCGGGGTCACAGATACGCAGTATTTT. The full variable domain, in which reference TRBV9 and TRBJ2-3 provide the parts outside the CDR3, is DSGVTQTPKHLITATGQRVTLRCSPRSGDLSVYWYQQSLDQGLQFLIQYYNGEERAKGNILERFSAQQFPDLHSELNLSSLELGDSALYFCASSVGTSGVTDTQYFGPGTRLTVL.

V and J are TRBV9 and TRBJ1-3; 7 positions match TRBD1. J lost 2 bases, V lost 4 bases, and 6 bases had no gene match. The germline V gene encodes CDR1 SGDLS and CDR2 YYNGEE. The CDR3 sequence is 15 residues long. The DNA of the CDR3 is TGTGCCAGCAGCCAAGACAGGGCCACTGGAAACACCATATATTTT. Its translation: CASSQDRATGNTIYF.

A few counts support this clone. The V gene is TRBV29-1, the J gene TRBJ2-3; D is ambiguous. V was trimmed by 5 bases and J by 3 bases, leaving 9 bases between them. CDR3 size: 12 residues. Looked up from germline, CDR1 is SQVTM and CDR2 is ANQGSEA. The CDR3 DNA sequence: TGCAGCGTTCCGACATCTACAGATACGCAGTATTTT. This codes for CSVPTSTDTQYF.

The sample holds one count of this clone. The V call is TRBV30, the J call TRBJ1-5; D remains ambiguous. The CDR3 consists of 13 residues. CDR1 GTSNPN and CDR2 SVGIG come from the germline V gene (reference sequence). V lost 3 bases and J 7 bases, leaving 13 bases between the germline ends. For the CDR3, the DNA is TGTGCCTGGAGGGGTAAAGCGGGGCAGCCCCAGCATTTT. Its translation is CAWRGKAGQPQHF.

Only one count was recorded for this clone. V and J are TRBV9 and TRBJ1-1; perhaps TRBD1 as D (5 bases). The CDR3 totals 14 residues. V was cut by 2 bases and J by 4 bases, with 12 bases left in between. The germline CDR1 and CDR2 sequences are SGDLS and YYNGEE. CDR3 nucleotides: TGTGCCAGCAGCGTCAGGTCGGGGGGCACTGAAGCTTTCTTT. Encoded protein: CASSVRSGGTEAFF.

The genes are TRBV6-5 and TRBJ1-2; 8 bases agree with TRBD1. V lost 5 bases and J lost 8; bases outside the gene matches: 10. This CDR3 comprises 14 residues. CDR1 is MNHEY and CDR2 is SVGAGI in the germline V gene. CDR3 sequence (DNA): TGTGCCAGCAGTCTGGACAGGGTCGGGCCCGGCTACACCTTC. Its translation: CASSLDRVGPGYTF.

This clone showed up just once. J is TRBJ2-1 and V is TRBV18, with D perhaps matching TRBD1 (5 bases). The V gene's germline CDR1 is KGHSH and CDR2 LQKENI. The CDR3 totals 12 residues. The V and J ends lost 0 bases and 8 bases respectively, with 5 bases between them. The CDR3 region is CASSPPGDEQFF. CDR3 DNA: TGTGCCAGCTCACCACCAGGGGATGAGCAGTTCTTC.

This clone was found many times. The chain recombines TRBV3-1 (or the pseudogene TRBV3-2) with TRBJ2-5; TRBD1 agrees at 9 bases. V gave up 0 bases and J gave up 5 bases; unmatched junction bases: 7. This CDR3 has 16 amino acids. Germline CDR1 and CDR2: LGHDT and YNNKEL (reference sequence). CDR3 nucleotides: TGTGCCAGCAGCCAAGATCTCAACAGGGGGCTGGAGACCCAGTACTTC. Protein product: CASSQDLNRGLETQYF.

This rearrangement joins TRBV19 to TRBJ2-3, with TRBD2 identical over 10 bases. This CDR3 is 16 amino acids long. CDR1 and CDR2 from the germline V gene are LNHDA and SQIVND (reference sequence). V was pared by 4 bases and J by 4 bases, with 8 bases of the junction left unmatched. The CDR3 sequence: CASSREVAGGPDTQYF. The CDR3 region has the DNA TGTGCCAGTAGTAGGGAAGTAGCGGGGGGCCCAGATACGCAGTATTTT.

The gene calls are TRBV4-1 and TRBJ1-2, with D unclear. Germline CDR1 and CDR2: MGHRA and YSYEKL. CDR3 size: 14 residues. V was shortened by 1 base and J by 3 bases, with 9 bases between the two germline ends. DNA of the CDR3: TGCGCCAGCAGCCAAGGTGGGAGTCACTATGGCTACACCTTC. This sequence encodes CASSQGGSHYGYTF.

This clone is a singleton in its sample. The rearrangement uses TRBV5-6 and TRBJ2-7; 8 positions agree with TRBD1. The CDR3 has 14 residues. The germline V gene encodes CDR1 SGHDT and CDR2 YYEEEE. With V trimmed by 3 bases and J by 0 bases, 2 bases remained unmatched. CDR3 nucleotides: TGTGCCAGCAGCTCCGGGACAGGCTCCTACGAGCAGTACTTC. This sequence encodes CASSSGTGSYEQYF.

This clone was observed a few times. The chain has TRBV7-2 and TRBJ2-2, with a weak D call TRBD2 (6 bases). Between the trimmed V and J ends, which lost 2 bases and 0 bases, there was a span of 10 bases. Germline V gives CDR1 SGHTA, CDR2 FQGNSA. The CDR3 runs to 16 residues. The CDR3 region is CASSLRREPNTGELFF. The CDR3 nucleotides are TGTGCCAGCAGCTTACGACGGGAGCCGAACACCGGGGAGCTGTTTTTT.

The rearrangement joins TRBV7-9 to TRBJ1-1; D is undetermined. Deletions cut 6 bases from V and 1 base from J, with 9 bases between. The CDR3 length is 13 residues. The germline V gene encodes CDR1 SEHNR and CDR2 FQNEAQ (reference sequence). The CDR3 bases are TGTGCCAGCAGACTTACAGCGAACACTGAAGCTTTCTTT. Residues: CASRLTANTEAFF.

The V gene is TRBV14, the J gene TRBJ2-1; 8 nucleotides agree with TRBD2. Germline values: CDR1 SGHDN, CDR2 FVKESK. This CDR3 has 15 amino acids. J lost 9 bases, V lost 6 bases, and 13 bases had no gene match. The CDR3 DNA reads as TGTGCCAGCAGTCCAATAGCGGGAAGGTTAGGTGAGCAGTTCTTC. It yields the protein CASSPIAGRLGEQFF.

The CDR3, as DNA: TGCAGTGCGAATCCGGGAGTAACGCAGTATTTT. It specifies CSANPGVTQYF. This rearrangement joins TRBV20-1 to TRBJ2-3, with D maybe TRBD2 (6 bases). Germline loops: CDR1 DFQATT, CDR2 SNEGSKA (reference sequence). The CDR3 sequence is 11 residues long. Trimming took off 6 bases at V and 9 bases at J, with 13 bases between the two ends.

This clone has a handful of counts. The chain carries TRBV28 and TRBJ1-2; TRBD1 matches 11 bases. The CDR3 extends over 16 amino acids. Germline V CDR1 and CDR2: MDHEN, SYDVKM. V lost 5 bases, J lost 4 bases, and 9 bases stayed unmatched. The CDR3 sequence is CASSVTRTGGSYGYTF. The CDR3 DNA follows: TGTGCCAGCAGTGTAACAAGGACAGGGGGCTCCTATGGCTACACCTTC.

This rearrangement joins TRBV14 to TRBJ2-3; 9 bases align to TRBD1. CDR3 length: 15 residues. V shed 4 bases and J 6 bases; nucleotides not matched to a gene: 8. Germline V lookup: CDR1 SGHDN, CDR2 FVKESK. CDR3 loop: CASSPLQGAQDTQYF. The CDR3 nucleotides are TGTGCCAGCAGCCCGCTACAGGGGGCGCAGGATACGCAGTATTTT.

The chain joins TRBV24-1 to TRBJ2-3; D ambiguous. CDR1 KGHDR and CDR2 SFDVKD come from the germline V gene. V was clipped by 3 bases and J by 2 bases, with 5 bases between them. This CDR3 has 13 amino acids. CDR3 sequence (DNA): TGTGCCACCAGTGATCTTAACACAGATACGCAGTATTTT. Amino acid sequence: CATSDLNTDTQYF.

The chain combines TRBV6-5 with TRBJ2-7, with 7 bases aligning to TRBD1. Germline CDR1 and CDR2: MNHEY and SVGAGI. The CDR3 is made up of 13 amino acids. V trimming: 6 bases; J trimming: 3 bases; junction bases outside the gene matches: 5. The CDR3 DNA is TGTGCCAGCAGGGGGACAGAAGTCTACGAGCAGTACTTC. Its protein product is CASRGTEVYEQYF.

This chain uses TRBV9 with TRBJ2-1, with D perhaps TRBD2 (5 bases). CDR3 length equals 15 residues. Trimming removed 1 base at V and 4 bases at J, with 12 bases between. In germline, CDR1 is SGDLS, CDR2 YYNGEE. CDR3 residues: CASSVTSGPYNEQFF. CDR3 nucleotides: TGTGCCAGCAGCGTAACCAGCGGACCATACAATGAGCAGTTCTTC.

The chain links TRBV6-4 to TRBJ1-1; 7 bases align to TRBD1. Unmatched junction bases numbered 10, after V lost 8 bases and J lost 4 bases. CDR1 and CDR2 (germline): MRHNA, SNTAGT. CDR3 size: 14 residues. CDR3 bases: TGTGCCAGCTGCGCAACAGGGGTTTGCACTGAAGCTTTCTTT. Protein sequence: CASCATGVCTEAFF.

CDR3 sequence (DNA): TGTGCCAGTAGTATGGGTCAGGTTGGGACTTACACCTTC. It codes for CASSMGQVGTYTF. The chain is built from TRBV19 and TRBJ1-2; D is possibly TRBD1 (5 bases). Per the germline V gene, CDR1 is LNHDA and CDR2 is SQIVND (reference sequence). The CDR3 loop spans 13 amino acids. The germline V and J ends were trimmed by 3 bases and 11 bases, with 16 bases remaining between them.

The chain recombines TRBV11-2 with TRBJ2-7, with TRBD1 identical over 8 bases. The germline gives CDR1 SGHAT, CDR2 FQNNGV. J was trimmed by 4 bases and V by 6 bases; bases with no gene match: 11. CDR3 length equals 15 residues. CDR3 residues: CASSFGQGGVYEQYF. The CDR3 DNA reads as TGTGCCAGCAGTTTCGGACAGGGAGGAGTTTACGAGCAGTACTTC.

The count of this clone is one. The V and J genes are TRBV5-1 and TRBJ2-3; D not certain. CDR1 and CDR2 (germline): SGHRS, YFSETQ. Trimming stripped 5 bases from V and 2 bases from J, with 6 bases between. The CDR3 covers 12 residues. CDR3 DNA: TGCGCCAGCAGGGAGAACACAGATACGCAGTATTTT. This encodes CASRENTDTQYF.

The chain is built from TRBV7-6 and TRBJ2-3; 8 nucleotides agree with TRBD1. With 0 bases clipped from V and 6 bases from J, the junction kept 14 bases outside the gene matches. CDR3 size: 18 residues. Germline V gene lookup returns CDR1 SGHVS and CDR2 FNYEAQ. CDR3 loop: CASSLARGQERGWDTQYF. The CDR3 bases are TGTGCCAGCAGCTTAGCGAGGGGACAGGAGAGGGGATGGGATACGCAGTATTTT.

In this sample, this clone turned up once. Here the CDR3 reads CASSSPTGANVLTF. CDR3 nucleotides: TGTGCCAGCAGCTCCCCTACCGGGGCCAACGTCCTGACTTTC. The chain links TRBV5-4 to TRBJ2-6; D remains ambiguous. Trimming stripped 3 bases from V and 4 bases from J, with 8 bases between. In germline, CDR1 is SGHNT, CDR2 YYREEE (reference sequence). This CDR3 is built from 14 residues.